This T cell receptor (beta chain) was identified in a study of shared clonotypes between healthy human individuals (dated by TCRdb to about 2020). Notes on the research overall: A couple of women and a few men aged 18 to 49 years were included in the cohort. For each donor, CD4 naive and CD4 memory were each given three plates, CD8 naive was given two plates, and CD8 memory was given one plate. To estimate repertoire size and how much clonotype sharing occurs between individuals, the study deeply sequenced the blood TCR repertoires of several healthy adults. Libraries were prepared and TCR repertoires were sequenced by different laboratories using diverse techniques, in order to increase sequencing depth and limit assay-specific biases. Leukapheresis yielded between about 0.94 and 9.5 billion PBMCs per donor. What the study reported, not specific to this receptor: Sampling was limited to blood, and TCR repertoires in tissue likely differ from TCR repertoires in blood. Pairwise subsampling indicated that sequencing depth was expected to affect the degree of clonotype sharing among donors. Approximately 5% of naive CD4, around 4% of naive CD8, about 2.1% of memory CD4, and about 0.4% of memory CD8 clonotypes were shared across a few donors. Compared with non-shared clonotypes, the clonotypes found in all four sorted-subset donors had higher generation probabilities. Larger estimated clonotype richness was generally found for naive subsets than for memory subsets. The small number of donors limited the genetic and exposure-history diversity represented. Incomplete sequencing was indicated by rarefaction of sorted-subset datasets, despite the large sequencing depth.

Using the deep immunoSEQ assay, multiplex PCR amplified TCR CDR3 regions from genomic DNA. Genomic DNA extracted from each cell subset was distributed evenly over all wells of several immunoSEQ 96-well plates, and each plate served as one replicate. For sorted subsets, 200 to 250 ng genomic DNA, equal to 30,000 or so T cell genomes, was loaded into each replicate PCR. The purified libraries were quantified using a Qubit 3.0 fluorometer, sized with a Bioanalyzer 2100, and then quantified again using the KAPA Library Quantification kit. Every immunoSEQ 96-well plate was sequenced on a separate single-read 150-cycle Illumina NextSeq 550 flow cell. Per the authors' processing: Because only junctional sequences without quality scores were contained in the immunoSEQ output, filtering matching that applied to full-length reads could not be performed. Sequences were annotated with PyIR, a Python wrapper for IgBLAST v1.9, and V/J genes and CDR3 were assigned using IMGT germline references. Reads were filtered out if the reads had weak V/J assignments (E-value above 1e-6), no CDR3, stop codons, out-of-frame junctions, or ambiguous translated residues. V3J clonotypes were defined as sequences sharing the same inferred V gene, J gene, and CDR3 amino acid sequence. The percentage overlap between two repertoires was calculated by dividing the number of shared unique clonotypes by the size of the smaller repertoire. Richness of each repertoire was evaluated using RTK rarefaction, the Chao1 estimator, and Recon v2.1 estimates of unobserved clonotypes. OLGA was used to compute generation probabilities for all TCRbeta clonotypes that the gDNA method yielded from a handful of donors. The clones in this table, taken by TCRdb from immuneACCESS, are in-frame only. Not every clone is retained; where verified, under half of the shortfall comes from an unresolved V gene, and the cause of the rest is unknown. The V and J calls and the clone size are those of that table, but D and trimming were determined from the DNA. A total of about 600,000 clones appear in this sample, around 97% of them only once. Approximately 0.057% of the sample comes from the top ten.

The donors were healthy, HIV-negative adults with no recently reported acute infections or vaccinations. Only Caucasian adults living in Nashville, Tennessee, USA were represented among the donors. CD4+ T cells were enriched by magnetic negative selection, after which naive cells were positively selected on CD45RA and the negative fraction was taken as the memory subset. Blood was collected by leukapheresis, and PBMCs were isolated by Ficoll-Histopaque density gradient centrifugation and then cryopreserved in liquid nitrogen vapor phase. Analytical flow cytometry was used to check the purity and quantity of each magnetically sorted T cell population. Each sorted fraction had its genomic DNA isolated and then quantified by UV absorbance on a Nanodrop 2000c. Concerning this clone itself: The specificity of this receptor is unknown. No qualities accompany the bases; no much larger clone lies one base away.

The CDR3 sequence holds 14 residues, the cysteine and phenylalanine included. Only CDR3 DNA is held: 42 bases, read in frame from base 1. V is trimmed back by 8 bases and J by 5 bases, and the junction contains 8 bases that no gene match accounts for. CDR1 and CDR2 are drawn from the germline V gene: MNHNS, SASEGT. Sample: naive CD4+ T cells sorted from blood. The sample's cell subset or site label is to be understood as: CD45RA+ positively selected. The rearrangement combines TRBV6-1 with TRBJ1-1, and 10 bases in between align with TRBD1. The receptor's source is a woman aged 30 to 39 in good health. The sequence in DNA is TGTGCCAGCGATCCCGACAGGGGGCGGACTGAAGCTTTCTTT. This is translated as CASDPDRGRTEAFF.